Presented here are 29 T cell receptor beta chains from one specimen sequenced in a study of monozygotic twins with inflammatory bowel disease. From the 5' RACE reads, TCRdb lists one entry per CDR3 protein and no DNA. This sample lists 300,000 to 400,000 distinct CDR3 sequences; its ten largest clones have over 2%. Sequencing input: blood. These receptors were taken from a human donor with ulcerative colitis or Crohn's disease, or a healthy co-twin of an affected twin (not recorded which).

The gene calls are TRBV18 and TRBJ2-7; TCRdb picks TRBD1, but there is no DNA to check that call. Germline V lookup: CDR1 KGHSH, CDR2 LQKENI. This CDR3 spans 15 amino acids. The CDR3 sequence is CASSPPGTGSYEQYF.

The chain carries TRBV27 and TRBJ2-1. Germline lookup yields CDR1 MNHEY and CDR2 SMNVEV (reference sequence). The CDR3 runs to 14 residues. The CDR3 sequence is CASSFLKKGSEQFF.

J is TRBJ1-1 and V is TRBV29-1. There are 13 residues in the CDR3. CDR1 is SQVTM and CDR2 is ANQGSEA in the germline V gene. CDR3 in amino acids: CTCIGGDATEAFF.

The chain links TRBV5-1 to TRBJ1-2. Germline assignment: CDR1 SGHRS and CDR2 YFSETQ. This CDR3 contains 14 residues. CDR3: CASSLEFVNYGYTF. The full variable domain, completed using reference TRBV5-1 and TRBJ1-2, is KAGVTQTPRYLIKTRGQQVTLSCSPISGHRSVSWYQQTPGQGLQFLFEYFSETQRNKGNFPGRFSGRQFSNSRSEMNVSTLELGDSALYLCASSLEFVNYGYTFGSGTRLTVV.

CDR3: CASSPSSGTGNQPQHF. The rearrangement joins TRBV28 to TRBJ1-5; TCRdb reports TRBD1, a call that lacks DNA to check it against. Germline values: CDR1 MDHEN, CDR2 SYDVKM. The CDR3 covers 16 residues.

The gene calls are TRBV4-3 and TRBJ2-3; absent DNA, TCRdb's TRBD2 call cannot be checked. The CDR3 has 16 amino acids. In germline, CDR1 is LGHNA, CDR2 YSLEER. CDR3 region: CASSQDGEGYTDTQYF.

The genes are TRBV27 and TRBJ1-1. Germline CDR1 is MNHEY and CDR2 is SMNVEV (reference sequence). This CDR3 comprises 15 residues. The CDR3 sequence: CASRTRGGSLAEAFF.

V usage is TRBV5-1 and J usage is TRBJ2-1; without DNA, the TCRdb call of TRBD1 cannot be checked. CDR3 size: 16 residues. Germline V CDR1 and CDR2: SGHRS, YFSETQ. CDR3: CASSLGVRGPYNEQFF.

The gene calls are TRBV4-3 and TRBJ1-2. Germline V gene sequence: CDR1 LGHNA, CDR2 YSLEER. This CDR3 comprises 13 residues. The chain's CDR3 is CASSPRGREGYTF.

CDR3 in amino acids: CASSGAGRGPRGGELFF. This chain links TRBV4-1 with TRBJ2-2; the D call of TRBD1 rests on TCRdb alone, since no DNA is present to check it. The length of the CDR3 is 17 residues. CDR1 MGHRA and CDR2 YSYEKL come from the germline V gene.

The J gene is TRBJ2-1, the V gene TRBV7-9; TCRdb gives TRBD1 as the D gene, but with no DNA this cannot be confirmed. This CDR3 has 13 amino acids. Germline CDR1 SEHNR, CDR2 FQNEAQ (reference sequence). CDR3 sequence: CASSSTGYNEQFF. The variable domain in full, with the rest retrieved from reference TRBV7-9 and TRBJ2-1, is DTGVSQNPRHKITKRGQNVTFRCDPISEHNRLYWYRQTLGQGPEFLTYFQNEAQLEKSRLLSDRFSAERPKGSFSTLEIQRTEQGDSAMYLCASSSTGYNEQFFGPGTRLTVL.

The V gene is TRBV10-3, the J gene TRBJ2-1; TCRdb outputs TRBD1, but without DNA this stays unchecked. In germline, CDR1 is ENHRY, CDR2 SYGVKD. CDR3 length: 13 amino acids. CDR3 sequence reads: CAISRDIYNEQFF.

The rearrangement links TRBV20-1 to TRBJ2-7; TCRdb's D call of TRBD2 is untestable without DNA. Per the germline V gene, CDR1 is DFQATT and CDR2 is SNEGSKA (reference sequence). The CDR3 runs 17 residues. The CDR3 sequence is CSARDRRGLAVGGEQYF.

This sequence joins TRBV4-1 and TRBJ2-5; the TCRdb D gene call, TRBD2, has no DNA to confirm it. The CDR3 is made up of 16 amino acids. Per the germline V gene, CDR1 is MGHRA and CDR2 is YSYEKL. The CDR3 spells CASSSRTSGGQETQYF.

J is TRBJ1-2 and V is TRBV29-1. Germline values: CDR1 SQVTM, CDR2 ANQGSEA. This CDR3 is 13 amino acids long. CDR3 sequence: CSVEDRPRDGYTF.

The J gene is TRBJ1-5, the V gene TRBV18. Looked up from germline, CDR1 is KGHSH and CDR2 is LQKENI. This CDR3 spans 14 amino acids. CDR3 sequence reads: CASSPDSRDQPQHF.

The V gene is TRBV27, the J gene TRBJ2-2; TCRdb's D call of TRBD1 is untestable without DNA. Germline CDR1 and CDR2: MNHEY and SMNVEV (reference sequence). The CDR3 consists of 18 residues. The CDR3 loop is CASSQYSPLPGGTGELFF.

V is TRBV28 and J is TRBJ1-1. The CDR3 consists of 13 residues. In germline, CDR1 is MDHEN, CDR2 SYDVKM. CDR3 sequence: CASSLIGYTEAFF.

The rearrangement links TRBV15 to TRBJ1-1. The germline gives CDR1 LNHNV, CDR2 YYDKDF (reference sequence). The CDR3 is 17 residues long. CDR3 region: CATSRALNLEGNTEAFF.

The rearrangement joins TRBV27 to TRBJ1-2. In germline, CDR1 is MNHEY, CDR2 SMNVEV (reference sequence). This CDR3 is built from 14 residues. CDR3 sequence reads: CASSLWAGYYGYTF.

The chain carries TRBV12-2 and TRBJ2-2; TCRdb reports TRBD2, a call that lacks DNA to check it against. TRBV12-2 is recorded as a pseudogene. This CDR3 contains 18 residues. This CDR3 reads CASRLVRLAGGYTGELFF.

This chain joins TRBV7-6 and TRBJ2-3; the D call of TRBD2 rests on TCRdb alone, since no DNA is present to check it. The CDR3 spans 16 residues. Germline CDR1 reads SGHVS; CDR2 reads FNYEAQ. The CDR3 protein is CASSGALAGGPDTQYF.

CDR3 loop: CSATRGQGAGNEQFF. The genes are TRBV20-1 and TRBJ2-1; the D call of TRBD1 rests on TCRdb alone, since no DNA is present to check it. Germline CDR1 DFQATT, CDR2 SNEGSKA (reference sequence). This CDR3 region has 15 residues.

V is TRBV12-3 or TRBV12-4 and J is TRBJ2-1; TCRdb returns TRBD2, unconfirmable since there is no DNA. The CDR3 is made up of 14 amino acids. The CDR3 reads CASSLVSQRNEQFF.

This chain uses TRBV25-1 with TRBJ2-1. Germline values: CDR1 MGHDK, CDR2 SYGVNS. The length of the CDR3 is 14 residues. CDR3 in amino acids: CASSEYRTNNEQFF.

CDR3 region: CASSQDGRLADTQYF. The chain is built from TRBV3-1 and TRBJ2-3; no DNA is available, so the TRBD2 call from TCRdb remains unchecked. The CDR3 loop spans 15 amino acids. Germline lookup yields CDR1 LGHDT and CDR2 YNNKEL (reference sequence).

This sequence joins TRBV5-1 and TRBJ2-7; TCRdb lists TRBD2, though no DNA is available to test this call. Germline values: CDR1 SGHRS, CDR2 YFSETQ. This CDR3 is built from 16 residues. This chain's CDR3 is CASSLSGGTSMYEQYF.

The chain joins TRBV20-1 to TRBJ1-2. The germline V gene has CDR1 DFQATT and CDR2 SNEGSKA (reference sequence). The CDR3 has 13 residues. CDR3 protein: CSASRASGHGYTF.

This sequence joins TRBV6-1 and TRBJ2-2; TCRdb selects TRBD2, and the lack of DNA leaves this call unchecked. This CDR3 spans 14 amino acids. Germline V gene lookup returns CDR1 MNHNS and CDR2 SASEGT. Here the CDR3 reads CASSPGLNTGELFF.